Sequencing of this T cell receptor (beta chain) was carried out in a study of T-cell reconstitution after alpha-beta-depleted transplantation in children. During its preparation, the TCRbeta library received unique molecular identifiers. MiXCR, run by TCRdb on the PCR reads, gives a single entry per CDR3 protein. The sample lists hundreds of thousands of distinct CDR3 sequences; approximately 10% were seen once. This CDR3 is built from 12 residues. From germline, CDR1 is LGHNA and CDR2 YSLEER. Trimming cost V 3 bases and J 5 bases, with 7 bases left between them. The chain recombines TRBV4-3 with TRBJ1-1; no clear D. This receptor was obtained from a human donor who donated a stem cell graft to a child with acute myeloid leukemia. Here the sequenced sample was PBMCs from the stem cell graft donor, taken from the stem cell graft. DNA of the CDR3: TGCGCCAGCAGCCACCCCGGGACTGAAGCTTTCTTT. Its protein product is CASSHPGTEAFF.